A single count supports the clone carrying this TCR beta chain. This CDR3 is 14 amino acids long. The V and J ends lost 0 bases and 5 bases respectively, with 10 bases between them. The V gene's germline CDR1 is KGHSH and CDR2 LQKENI. The data were taken from a study of blood T cell repertoires in COVID-19. Study-level background: From the United States, Italy and Spain came samples of acute and convalescent COVID-19.

The data were produced by immunoSEQ multiplex PCR, yet TCRdb's version contains in-frame clones alone and is incomplete. The sample consists of approximately 170,000 clones, about 89% of them appearing once. This clonotype was obtained from a man between 65 and 79 years old with acute or convalescent COVID-19. V gene TRBV18 combines with J gene TRBJ2-5, with D unresolved. The sample was peripheral blood. CDR3 nucleotides: TGTGCCAGCTCACCACCGAGCGAGAAGGAGACCCAGTACTTC. Protein product: CASSPPSEKETQYF. The variable domain in full, with the rest retrieved from reference TRBV18 and TRBJ2-5, is NAGVMQNPRHLVRRRGQEARLRCSPMKGHSHVYWYRQLPEEGLKFMVYLQKENIIDESGMPKERFSAEFPKEGPSILRIQQVVRGDSAAYFCASSPPSEKETQYFGPGTRLLVL.